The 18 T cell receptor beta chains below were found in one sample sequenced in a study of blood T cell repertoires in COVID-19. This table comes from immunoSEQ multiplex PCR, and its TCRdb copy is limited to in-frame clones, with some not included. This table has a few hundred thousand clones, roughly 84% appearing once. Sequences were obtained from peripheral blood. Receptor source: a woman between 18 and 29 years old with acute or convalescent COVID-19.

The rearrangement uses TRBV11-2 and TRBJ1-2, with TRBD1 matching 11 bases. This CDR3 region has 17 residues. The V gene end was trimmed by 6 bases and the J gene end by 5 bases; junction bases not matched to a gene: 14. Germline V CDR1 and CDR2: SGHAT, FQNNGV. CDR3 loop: CASSSGTGGWVDYGYTF. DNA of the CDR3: TGTGCCAGCAGTTCCGGGACAGGGGGATGGGTTGATTATGGCTACACCTTC.

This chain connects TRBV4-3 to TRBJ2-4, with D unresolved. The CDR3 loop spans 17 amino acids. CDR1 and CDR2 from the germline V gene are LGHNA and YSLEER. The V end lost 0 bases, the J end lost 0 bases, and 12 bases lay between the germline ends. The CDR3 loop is CASSQDTRSLAKNIQYF. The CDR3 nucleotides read TGCGCCAGCAGCCAAGATACCAGGTCACTAGCCAAAAACATTCAGTACTTC.

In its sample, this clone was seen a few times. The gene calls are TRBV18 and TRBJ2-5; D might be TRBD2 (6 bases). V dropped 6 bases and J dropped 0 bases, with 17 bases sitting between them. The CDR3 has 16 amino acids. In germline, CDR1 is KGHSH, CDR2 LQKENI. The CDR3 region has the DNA TGTGCCAGCTCTAGATTTGGGGGAGGCAACCAAGAGACCCAGTACTTC. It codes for CASSRFGGGNQETQYF.

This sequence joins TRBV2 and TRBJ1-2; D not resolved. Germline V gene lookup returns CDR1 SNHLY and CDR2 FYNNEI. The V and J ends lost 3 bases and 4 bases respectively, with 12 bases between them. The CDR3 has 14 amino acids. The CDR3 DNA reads TGTGCCAGCAGTGACCCCCGGGATCTCTATGGCTACACCTTC. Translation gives CASSDPRDLYGYTF.

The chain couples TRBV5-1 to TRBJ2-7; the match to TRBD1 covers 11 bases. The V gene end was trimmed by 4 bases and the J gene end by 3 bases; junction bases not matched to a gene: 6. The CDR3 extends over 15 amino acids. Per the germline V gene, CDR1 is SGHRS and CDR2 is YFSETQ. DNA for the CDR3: TGCGCCAGCAGCCCACGGACAGGGGGCGGCTACGAGCAGTACTTC. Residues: CASSPRTGGGYEQYF.

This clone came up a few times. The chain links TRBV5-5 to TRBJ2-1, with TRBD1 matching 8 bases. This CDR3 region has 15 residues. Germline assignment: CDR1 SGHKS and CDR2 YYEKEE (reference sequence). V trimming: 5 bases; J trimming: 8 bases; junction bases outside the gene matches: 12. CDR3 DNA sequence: TGTGCCAGCAGTTGGACAGGGAGTAGGATTTATGAGCAGTTCTTC. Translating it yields CASSWTGSRIYEQFF.

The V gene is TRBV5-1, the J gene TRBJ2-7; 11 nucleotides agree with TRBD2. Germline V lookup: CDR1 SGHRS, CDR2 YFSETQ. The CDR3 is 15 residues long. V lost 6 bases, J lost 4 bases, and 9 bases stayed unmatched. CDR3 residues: CASTLAGVPDYEQYF. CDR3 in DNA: TGCGCCAGCACACTAGCGGGAGTACCAGATTACGAGCAGTACTTC.

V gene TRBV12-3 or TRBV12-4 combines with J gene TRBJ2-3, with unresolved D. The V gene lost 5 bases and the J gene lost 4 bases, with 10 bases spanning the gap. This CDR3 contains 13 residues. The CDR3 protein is CASSDLGADTQYF. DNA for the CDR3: TGTGCCAGCAGTGATCTAGGCGCAGATACGCAGTATTTT.

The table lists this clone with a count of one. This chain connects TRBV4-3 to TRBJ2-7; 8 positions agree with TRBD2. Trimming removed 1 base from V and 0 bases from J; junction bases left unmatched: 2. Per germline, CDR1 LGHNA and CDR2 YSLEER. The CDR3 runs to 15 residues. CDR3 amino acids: CASSQASGPSYEQYF. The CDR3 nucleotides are TGCGCCAGCAGCCAAGCTAGCGGGCCCTCCTACGAGCAGTACTTC.

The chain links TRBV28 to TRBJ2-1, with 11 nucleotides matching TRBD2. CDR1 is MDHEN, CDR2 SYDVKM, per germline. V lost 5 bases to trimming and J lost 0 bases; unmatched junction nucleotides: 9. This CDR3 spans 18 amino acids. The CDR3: CASSPKTSGIRSYNEQFF. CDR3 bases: TGTGCCAGCAGTCCCAAGACTAGCGGGATCCGCTCCTACAATGAGCAGTTCTTC.

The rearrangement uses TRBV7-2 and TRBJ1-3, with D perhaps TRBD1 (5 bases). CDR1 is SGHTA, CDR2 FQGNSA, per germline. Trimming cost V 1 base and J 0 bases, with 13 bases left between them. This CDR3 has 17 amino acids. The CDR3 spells CASSLVGGPSSGNTIYF. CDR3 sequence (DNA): TGTGCCAGCAGCTTAGTGGGGGGACCGTCCTCTGGAAACACCATATATTTT.

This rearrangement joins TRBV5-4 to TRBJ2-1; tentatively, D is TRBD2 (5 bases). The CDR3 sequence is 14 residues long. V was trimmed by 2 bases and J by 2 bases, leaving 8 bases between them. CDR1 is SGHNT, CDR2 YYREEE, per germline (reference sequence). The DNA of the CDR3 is TGTGCCAGCAGCTTTAAGGGAGCCTACAATGAGCAGTTCTTC. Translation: CASSFKGAYNEQFF.

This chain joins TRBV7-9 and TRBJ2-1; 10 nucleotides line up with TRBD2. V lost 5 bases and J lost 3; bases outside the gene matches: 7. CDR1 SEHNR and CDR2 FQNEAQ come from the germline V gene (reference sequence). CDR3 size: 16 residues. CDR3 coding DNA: TGTGCCAGCAGCGCCGGCACTAGCGGGAACTACAATGAGCAGTTCTTC. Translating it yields CASSAGTSGNYNEQFF.

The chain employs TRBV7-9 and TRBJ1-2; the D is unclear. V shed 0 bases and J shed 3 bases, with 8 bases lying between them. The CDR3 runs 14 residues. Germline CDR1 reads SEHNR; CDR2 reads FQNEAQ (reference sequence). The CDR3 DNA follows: TGTGCCAGCAGCTTAGCGCAGTTACACTATGGCTACACCTTC. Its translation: CASSLAQLHYGYTF.

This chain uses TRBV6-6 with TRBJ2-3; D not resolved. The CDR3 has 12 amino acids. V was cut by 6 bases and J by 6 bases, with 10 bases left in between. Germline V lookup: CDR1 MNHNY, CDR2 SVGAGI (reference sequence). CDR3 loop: CASSPSVDTQYF. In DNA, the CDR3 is TGTGCCAGCAGCCCTAGTGTCGATACGCAGTATTTT.

The CDR3 reads CAWNSYREQFF. Written as DNA, the CDR3 is TGTGCCTGGAATTCCTACCGTGAGCAGTTCTTC. The chain employs TRBV30 and TRBJ2-1, with D unclear. The germline V gene encodes CDR1 GTSNPN and CDR2 SVGIG (reference sequence). V was trimmed by 4 bases and J by 9 bases, leaving 10 bases between them. There are 11 residues in the CDR3.

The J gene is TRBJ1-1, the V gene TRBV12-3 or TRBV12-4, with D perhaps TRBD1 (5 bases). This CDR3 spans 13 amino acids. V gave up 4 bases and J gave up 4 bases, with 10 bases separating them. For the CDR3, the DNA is TGTGCCAGCAGTTCCAGGGTTCGCACTGAAGCTTTCTTT. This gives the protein CASSSRVRTEAFF.

CDR3 nucleotide sequence: TGTGCCAGCACCCTCCGGGAGGGGATAGGCTATGGCTACACCTTC. Amino acids: CASTLREGIGYGYTF. This chain uses TRBV27 with TRBJ1-2, with TRBD1 as a possible D gene (5 bases). Germline V gives CDR1 MNHEY, CDR2 SMNVEV (reference sequence). There are 15 residues in the CDR3. V shed 7 bases and J shed 4 bases, with 19 bases lying between them.